This TCR beta chain is drawn from a study of T cells in Graves' hyperthyroidism and ophthalmopathy. Unmatched junction bases numbered 10, after V lost 5 bases and J lost 3 bases. The CDR3 loop spans 16 amino acids. Germline V gene lookup returns CDR1 SGHTA and CDR2 FQGNSA. The study excluded patients with uncontrolled infection, other autoimmune disease, pregnancy or lactation. RNA transcripts were the template for amplifying TCR beta CDR3 regions. With the HTBI primer set, the TCR CDR3 went through a first round of RT-PCR. In TCRdb, the multiplex PCR reads were re-called with MiXCR into one record per CDR3 protein. The data contain under 700,000 distinct CDR3 sequences, around 46% of them singletons.

The TCR was taken from a woman aged 18 to 35 with Graves' hyperthyroidism. What was sequenced was peripheral blood or thyroid tissue (not recorded which). This chain joins TRBV7-2 and TRBJ1-1, with 9 bases aligning to TRBD1. DNA of the CDR3: TGTGCCAGCAGCCGGGACAGGGTGAGGGGAGACACTGAAGCTTTCTTT. Amino acid sequence: CASSRDRVRGDTEAFF.